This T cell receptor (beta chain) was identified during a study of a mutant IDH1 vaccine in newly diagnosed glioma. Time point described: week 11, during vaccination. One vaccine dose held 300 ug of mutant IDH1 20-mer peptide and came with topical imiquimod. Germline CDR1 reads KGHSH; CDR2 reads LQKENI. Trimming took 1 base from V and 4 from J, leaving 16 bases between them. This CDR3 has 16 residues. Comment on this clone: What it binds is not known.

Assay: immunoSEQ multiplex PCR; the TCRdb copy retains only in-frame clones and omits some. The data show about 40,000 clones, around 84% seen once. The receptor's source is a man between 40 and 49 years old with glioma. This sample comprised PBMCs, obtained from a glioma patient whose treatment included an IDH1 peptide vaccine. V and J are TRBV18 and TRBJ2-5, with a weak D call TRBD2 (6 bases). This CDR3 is CASSPRTGMRGETQYF. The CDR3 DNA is TGTGCCAGCTCACCACGAACGGGAATGCGGGGAGAGACCCAGTACTTC.